The 7 T cell receptor beta chains below all came from one sample that was sequenced in a study of shared clonotypes between healthy human individuals. In the naive CD8 group, cells lacked CD45RO and were positively selected for CCR7, so terminally differentiated effector memory CD45RA+ cells were left out. The data were produced by immunoSEQ multiplex PCR, yet TCRdb's version contains in-frame clones alone and is incomplete. The table lists around 2,100,000 clones, roughly 94% of them singletons, with more than 0.9% in the top ten. Sequencing was carried out using naive CD8+ T cells sorted from blood. Receptor source: a man between 18 and 29 years old in good health.

This sequence joins TRBV6-6 and TRBJ2-1, with D perhaps assigned TRBD1 or TRBD2 (5 bases each). The CDR3 runs 11 residues. Germline CDR1 is MNHNY and CDR2 is SVGAGI (reference sequence). The germline V and J ends were trimmed by 7 bases and 10 bases, with 11 bases remaining between them. The CDR3 bases are TGTGCCAGCACCCTAGCAGGGGAGCAGTTCTTC. Protein: CASTLAGEQFF.

The chain employs TRBV30 and TRBJ1-2, with D unclear. In germline, CDR1 is GTSNPN, CDR2 SVGIG (reference sequence). V was cut by 4 bases and J by 5 bases, with 8 bases left in between. The CDR3 contains 11 residues. The CDR3 nucleotides read TGTGCCTGGATGATGGGGTATGGCTACACCTTC. This gives the protein CAWMMGYGYTF.

This clone was observed once. The chain recombines TRBV4-3 with TRBJ2-7; D uncertain. The V gene lost 5 bases and the J gene lost 6 bases, with 8 bases spanning the gap. Germline CDR1 reads LGHNA; CDR2 reads YSLEER. This CDR3 spans 11 amino acids. The DNA for the CDR3 is TGCGCCAGCAGCTCTATACTCGAGCAGTACTTC. Its protein product is CASSSILEQYF.

The chain is built from TRBV9 and TRBJ2-4; 10 bases match TRBD2. Germline CDR1 and CDR2: SGDLS and YYNGEE. Trimming removed 1 base from V and 8 bases from J; junction bases left unmatched: 9. The CDR3 extends over 16 amino acids. For the CDR3, the DNA is TGTGCCAGCAGCGTATACGCTAGCGGGAGCGGGGACATTCAGTACTTC. It translates to CASSVYASGSGDIQYF.

On this clone: Other DNA sequences in this specimen translate into the identical CDR3. The V gene is TRBV19, the J gene TRBJ2-7; tentatively, D is TRBD1 (5 bases). V was cut by 3 bases and J by 4 bases, with 10 bases left in between. Germline values: CDR1 LNHDA, CDR2 SQIVND (reference sequence). CDR3 length: 13 residues. CDR3 residues: CASSIQGGYEQYF. The CDR3 nucleotides are TGTGCCAGTAGTATCCAGGGTGGGTACGAGCAGTACTTC.

This chain connects TRBV6-5 to TRBJ2-7, with D hard to call. V lost 6 bases and J lost 3, with 15 bases in between. Germline values: CDR1 MNHEY, CDR2 SVGAGI. The CDR3 contains 14 residues. CDR3 sequence reads: CASSLTTPGYEQYF. In DNA form, the CDR3 reads TGTGCCAGCAGCCTCACCACCCCGGGCTACGAGCAGTACTTC.

The chain joins TRBV2 to TRBJ2-1; tentatively, D is TRBD2 (5 bases). Germline values: CDR1 SNHLY, CDR2 FYNNEI. Deletions cut 4 bases from V and 2 bases from J, with 18 bases between. The CDR3 covers 17 residues. This chain's CDR3 is CASSVVGGRGTYNEQFF. CDR3 in DNA: TGTGCCAGCAGTGTAGTAGGTGGGAGAGGTACCTACAATGAGCAGTTCTTC.